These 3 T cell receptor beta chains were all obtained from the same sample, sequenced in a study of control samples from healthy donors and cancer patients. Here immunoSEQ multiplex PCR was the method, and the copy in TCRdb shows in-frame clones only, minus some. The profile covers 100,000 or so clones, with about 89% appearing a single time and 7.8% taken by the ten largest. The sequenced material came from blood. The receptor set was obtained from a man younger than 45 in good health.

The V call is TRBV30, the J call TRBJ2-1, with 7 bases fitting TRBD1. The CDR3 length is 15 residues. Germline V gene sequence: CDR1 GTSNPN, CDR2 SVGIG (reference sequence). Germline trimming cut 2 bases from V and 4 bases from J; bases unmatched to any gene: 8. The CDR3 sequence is CAWSRQGSRYNEQFF. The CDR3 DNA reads TGTGCCTGGAGTCGACAGGGTTCGAGATACAATGAGCAGTTCTTC.

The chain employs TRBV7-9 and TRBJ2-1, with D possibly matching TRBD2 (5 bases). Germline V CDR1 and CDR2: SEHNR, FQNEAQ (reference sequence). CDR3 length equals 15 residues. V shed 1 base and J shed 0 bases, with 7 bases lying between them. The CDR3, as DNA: TGTGCCAGCAGCTTAGAAGGGAGCTCCTACAATGAGCAGTTCTTC. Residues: CASSLEGSSYNEQFF. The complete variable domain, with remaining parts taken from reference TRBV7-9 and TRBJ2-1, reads DTGVSQNPRHKITKRGQNVTFRCDPISEHNRLYWYRQTLGQGPEFLTYFQNEAQLEKSRLLSDRFSAERPKGSFSTLEIQRTEQGDSAMYLCASSLEGSSYNEQFFGPGTRLTVL.

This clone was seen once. CDR3 DNA: TGTGCCAGTAGTATAGGGGGGAATTGGATAACTTCTGGGGCCAACGTCCTGACTTTC. Amino acids: CASSIGGNWITSGANVLTF. The V gene is TRBV19, the J gene TRBJ2-6, with D perhaps being TRBD1 or TRBD2 (5 bases each). From germline, CDR1 is LNHDA and CDR2 SQIVND (reference sequence). Trimming took off 1 base at V and 1 base at J, with 17 bases between the two ends. CDR3 length: 19 residues.